This TCR beta chain was documented in a study of OX40 agonist ivuxolimab in advanced cancers. The method was immunoSEQ multiplex PCR; TCRdb's version includes in-frame clones alone and lacks a portion of them. The sample lists under 55,000 clones, about four fifths seen once, with approximately 15% in the top ten. The V segment lost 4 bases and the J segment 3 bases; nucleotides outside the gene matches: 2. The CDR3 runs 13 residues. Germline V gene sequence: CDR1 SGHDT, CDR2 YYEEEE. Sample: CD4+ or CD8+ T cells sorted from blood, taken in a trial of the OX40 agonist ivuxolimab. The sequence derives from an adult with an advanced solid tumor such as melanoma, head and neck, liver or kidney cancer. This sequence joins TRBV5-6 and TRBJ2-7; the match to TRBD1 covers 9 bases. DNA of the CDR3: TGTGCCAGCAGCAAGGGACAGGGCTACGAGCAGTACTTC. Translated: CASSKGQGYEQYF.